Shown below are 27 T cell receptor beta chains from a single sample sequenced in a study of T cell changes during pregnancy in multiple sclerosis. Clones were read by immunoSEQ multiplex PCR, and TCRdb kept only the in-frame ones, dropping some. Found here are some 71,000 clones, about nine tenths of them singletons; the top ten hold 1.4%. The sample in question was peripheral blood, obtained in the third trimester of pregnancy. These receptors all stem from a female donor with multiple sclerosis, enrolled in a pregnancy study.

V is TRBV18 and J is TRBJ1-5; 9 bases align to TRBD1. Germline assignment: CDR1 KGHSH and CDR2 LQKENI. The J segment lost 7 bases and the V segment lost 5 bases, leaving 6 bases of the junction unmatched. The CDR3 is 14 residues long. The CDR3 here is CASSITGGEQPQHF. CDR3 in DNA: TGTGCCAGCTCAATAACAGGGGGCGAACAGCCCCAGCATTTT.

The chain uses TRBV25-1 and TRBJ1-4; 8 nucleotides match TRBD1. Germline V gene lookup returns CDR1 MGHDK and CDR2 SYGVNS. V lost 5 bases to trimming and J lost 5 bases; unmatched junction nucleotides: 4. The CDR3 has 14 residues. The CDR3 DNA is TGTGCCAGCAGTAGAACAGGGGGGAATGAAAAACTGTTTTTT. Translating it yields CASSRTGGNEKLFF.

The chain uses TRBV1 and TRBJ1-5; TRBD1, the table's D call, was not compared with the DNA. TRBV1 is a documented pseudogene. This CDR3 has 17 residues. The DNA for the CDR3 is TGCACCAGCAGCCCAGGCTTAGCCCAGGGCTTCAATCAGCCCCAGCATTTT. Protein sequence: CTSSPGLAQGFNQPQHF.

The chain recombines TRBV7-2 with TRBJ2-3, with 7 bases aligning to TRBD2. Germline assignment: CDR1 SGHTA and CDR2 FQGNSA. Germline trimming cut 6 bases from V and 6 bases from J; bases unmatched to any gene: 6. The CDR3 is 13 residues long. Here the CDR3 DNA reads TGTGCCAGCAGTCCAACTAGCGCGGATACGCAGTATTTT. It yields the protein CASSPTSADTQYF.

CDR3 sequence: CASVQQVGNEQFF. CDR3 coding DNA: TGTGCCAGCGTCCAACAGGTAGGAAATGAGCAGTTCTTC. The rearrangement links TRBV2 to TRBJ2-1; a weak D match, TRBD1 (5 bases). The CDR3 is 13 residues long. Germline V lookup: CDR1 SNHLY, CDR2 FYNNEI. Trimming removed 8 bases at V and 7 bases at J, with 15 bases between.

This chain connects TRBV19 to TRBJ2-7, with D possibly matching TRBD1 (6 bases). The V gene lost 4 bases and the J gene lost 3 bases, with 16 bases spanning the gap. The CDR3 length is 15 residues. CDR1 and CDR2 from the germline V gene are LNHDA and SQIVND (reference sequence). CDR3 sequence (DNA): TGTGCCAGTAGTACCTCGCGACAGGCTAGCTACGAGCAGTACTTC. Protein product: CASSTSRQASYEQYF.

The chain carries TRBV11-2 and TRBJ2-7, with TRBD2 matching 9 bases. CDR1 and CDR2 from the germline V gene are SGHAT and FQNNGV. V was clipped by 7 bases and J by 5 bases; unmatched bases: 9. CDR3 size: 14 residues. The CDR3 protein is CASTRGTSRDEQYF. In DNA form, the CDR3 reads TGTGCCAGCACCCGGGGGACTAGCAGGGACGAGCAGTACTTC.

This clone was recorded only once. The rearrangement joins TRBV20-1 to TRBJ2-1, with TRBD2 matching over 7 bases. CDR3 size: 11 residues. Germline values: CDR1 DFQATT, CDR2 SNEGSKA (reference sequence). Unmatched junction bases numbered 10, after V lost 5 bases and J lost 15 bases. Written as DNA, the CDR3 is TGCAGTGCTTCCGGGGAGGGTCGTAGGTTCTTC. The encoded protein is CSASGEGRRFF.

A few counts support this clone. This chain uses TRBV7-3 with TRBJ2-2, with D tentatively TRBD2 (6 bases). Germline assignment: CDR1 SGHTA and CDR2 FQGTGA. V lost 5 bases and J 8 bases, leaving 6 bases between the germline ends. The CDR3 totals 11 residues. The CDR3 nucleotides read TGTGCCAGCAGCGCGGGGGGGGAGCTGTTTTTT. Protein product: CASSAGGELFF.

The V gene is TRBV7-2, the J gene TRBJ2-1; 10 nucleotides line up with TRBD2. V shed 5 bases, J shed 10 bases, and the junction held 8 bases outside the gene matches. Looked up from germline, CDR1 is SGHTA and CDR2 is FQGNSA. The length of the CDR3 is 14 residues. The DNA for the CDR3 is TGTGCCAGCAGCCCCTTCAAACTAGCGGGGGAGCAGTTCTTC. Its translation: CASSPFKLAGEQFF.

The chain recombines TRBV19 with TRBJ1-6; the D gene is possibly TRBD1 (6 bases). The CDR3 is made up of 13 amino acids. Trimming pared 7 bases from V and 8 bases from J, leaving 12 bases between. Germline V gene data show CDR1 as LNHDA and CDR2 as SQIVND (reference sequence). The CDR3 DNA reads TGTGCCAGTAATCAGGGGATGGATTCACCCCTCCACTTT. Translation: CASNQGMDSPLHF.

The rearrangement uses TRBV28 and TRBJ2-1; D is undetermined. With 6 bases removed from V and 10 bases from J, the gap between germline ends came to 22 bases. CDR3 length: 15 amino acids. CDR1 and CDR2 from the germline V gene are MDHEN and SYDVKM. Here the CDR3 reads CASRLGLLGAPEQFF. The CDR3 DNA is TGTGCCAGCAGATTAGGGCTCCTGGGTGCCCCCGAGCAGTTCTTC.

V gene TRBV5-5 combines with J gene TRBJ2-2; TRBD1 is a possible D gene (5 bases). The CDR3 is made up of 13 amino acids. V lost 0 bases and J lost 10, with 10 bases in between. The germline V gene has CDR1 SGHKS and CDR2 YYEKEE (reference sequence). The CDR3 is CASSLEQDEELFF. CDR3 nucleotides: TGTGCCAGCAGCTTGGAACAGGACGAGGAGCTGTTTTTT.

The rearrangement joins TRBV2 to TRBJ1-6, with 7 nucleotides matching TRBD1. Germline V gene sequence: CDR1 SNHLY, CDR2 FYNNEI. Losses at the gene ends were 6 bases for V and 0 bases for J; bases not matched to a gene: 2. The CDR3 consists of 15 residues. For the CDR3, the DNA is TGTGCCAGCAGGGGACAGAGCTCCTATAATTCACCCCTCCACTTT. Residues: CASRGQSSYNSPLHF.

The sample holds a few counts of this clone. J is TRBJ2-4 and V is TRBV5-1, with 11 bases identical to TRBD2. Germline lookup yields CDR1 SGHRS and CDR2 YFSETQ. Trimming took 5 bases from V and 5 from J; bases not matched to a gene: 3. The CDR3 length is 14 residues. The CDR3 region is CASRGTSGQNIQYF. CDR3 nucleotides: TGCGCCAGCAGGGGGACTAGCGGACAAAACATTCAGTACTTC.

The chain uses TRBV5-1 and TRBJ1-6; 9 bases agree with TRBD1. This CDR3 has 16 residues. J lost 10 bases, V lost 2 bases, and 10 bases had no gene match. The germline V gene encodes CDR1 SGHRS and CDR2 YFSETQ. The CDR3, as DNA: TGCGCCAGCAGCTTCTCCGGGACAGGGTTCTTCTCACCCCTCCACTTT. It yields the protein CASSFSGTGFFSPLHF.

CDR3 sequence: CASSEAQAGNSPLHF. In DNA form, the CDR3 reads TGTGCCAGCAGTGAAGCGCAGGCAGGGAATTCACCCCTCCACTTT. The rearrangement joins TRBV2 to TRBJ1-6, with a tentative D call TRBD1 (5 bases). Germline V gene lookup returns CDR1 SNHLY and CDR2 FYNNEI. With 0 bases removed from V and 7 bases from J, the gap between germline ends came to 10 bases. This CDR3 contains 15 residues.

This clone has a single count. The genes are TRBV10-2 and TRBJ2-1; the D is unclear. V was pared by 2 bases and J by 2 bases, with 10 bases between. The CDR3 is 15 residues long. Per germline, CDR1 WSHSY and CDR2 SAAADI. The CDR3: CASSEEPFPYNEQFF. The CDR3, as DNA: TGCGCCAGCAGTGAGGAGCCTTTCCCCTACAATGAGCAGTTCTTC.

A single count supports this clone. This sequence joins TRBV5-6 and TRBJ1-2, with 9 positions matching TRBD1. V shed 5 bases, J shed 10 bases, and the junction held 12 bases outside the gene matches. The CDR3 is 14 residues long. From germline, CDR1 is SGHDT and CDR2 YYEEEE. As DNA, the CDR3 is TGTGCCAGCAGTTTCAACAGGGGGCGCCGAGTCTACACCTTC. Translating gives CASSFNRGRRVYTF.

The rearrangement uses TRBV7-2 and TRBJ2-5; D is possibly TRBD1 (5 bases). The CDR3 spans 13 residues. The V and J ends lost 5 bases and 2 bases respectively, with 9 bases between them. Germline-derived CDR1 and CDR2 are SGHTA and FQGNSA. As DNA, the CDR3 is TGTGCCAGCAGCACCCGACAGCAAGAGACCCAGTACTTC. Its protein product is CASSTRQQETQYF.

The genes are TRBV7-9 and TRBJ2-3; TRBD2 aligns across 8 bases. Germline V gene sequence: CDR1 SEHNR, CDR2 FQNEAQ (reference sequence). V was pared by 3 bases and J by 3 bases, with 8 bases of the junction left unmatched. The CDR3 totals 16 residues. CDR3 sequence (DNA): TGTGCCAGCAGCTTGGGGGCGGGGGGCTCGACAGATACGCAGTATTTT. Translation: CASSLGAGGSTDTQYF.

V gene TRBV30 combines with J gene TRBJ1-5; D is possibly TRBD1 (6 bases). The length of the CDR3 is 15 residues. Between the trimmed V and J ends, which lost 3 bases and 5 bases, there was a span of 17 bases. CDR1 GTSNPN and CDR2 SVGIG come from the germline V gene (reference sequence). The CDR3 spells CAWSVWAPGDQPQHF. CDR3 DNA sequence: TGTGCCTGGAGCGTCTGGGCCCCAGGGGATCAGCCCCAGCATTTT.

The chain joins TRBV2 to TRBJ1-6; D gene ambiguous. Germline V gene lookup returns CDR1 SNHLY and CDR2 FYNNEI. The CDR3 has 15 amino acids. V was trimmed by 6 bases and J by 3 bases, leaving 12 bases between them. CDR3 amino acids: CASRSGEGYNSPLHF. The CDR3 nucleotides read TGTGCCAGCAGGTCCGGGGAAGGCTATAATTCACCCCTCCACTTT.

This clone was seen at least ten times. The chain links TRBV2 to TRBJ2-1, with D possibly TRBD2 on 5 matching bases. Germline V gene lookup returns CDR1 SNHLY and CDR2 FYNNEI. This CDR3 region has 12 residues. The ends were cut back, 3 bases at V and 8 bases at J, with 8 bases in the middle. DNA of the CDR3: TGTGCCAGCAGTGACGCAGCGGATGAGCAGTTCTTC. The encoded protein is CASSDAADEQFF.

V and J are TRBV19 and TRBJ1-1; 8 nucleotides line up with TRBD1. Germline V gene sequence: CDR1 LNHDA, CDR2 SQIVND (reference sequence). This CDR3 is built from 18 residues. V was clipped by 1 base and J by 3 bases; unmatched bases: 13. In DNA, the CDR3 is TGTGCCAGTAGTATAGGTTTTTGGCAGGGGGCTTCCTACACTGAAGCTTTCTTT. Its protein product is CASSIGFWQGASYTEAFF.

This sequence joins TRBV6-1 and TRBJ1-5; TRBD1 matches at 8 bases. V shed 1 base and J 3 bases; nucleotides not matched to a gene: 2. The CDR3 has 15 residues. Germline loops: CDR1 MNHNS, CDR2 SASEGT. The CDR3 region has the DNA TGTGCCAGCAGTGAAGGGGACAGGTACAATCAGCCCCAGCATTTT. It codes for CASSEGDRYNQPQHF.

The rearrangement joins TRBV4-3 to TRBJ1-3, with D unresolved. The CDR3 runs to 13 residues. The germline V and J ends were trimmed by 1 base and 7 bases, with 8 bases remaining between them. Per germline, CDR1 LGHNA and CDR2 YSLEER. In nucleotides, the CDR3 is TGCGCCAGCAGCCAAGGCGTGAGGAACACCATATATTTT. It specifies CASSQGVRNTIYF.